This is a list of T cell receptor beta chains from one sample in a study of identical twins. MiXCR, run by TCRdb on the 5' RACE reads, gives a single entry per CDR3 protein. This sample yields about 700,000 distinct CDR3 sequences, of which around 5.7% are seen a single time; 1.5% to 2% belongs to the top ten. The sequenced sample was naive T cells sorted from blood. These receptors all come from a man younger than 30 in good health. The CDR3 runs from the conserved cysteine through the conserved F or W. Each record gives: clone size, J gene, D gene, V gene, CDR3 DNA, CDR3 protein. D genes are given only for firm matches. Rows give clone size only sometimes, using once, few, many, or a class for an expanded clone.

>few|TRBJ1-6|TRBD1|TRBV25-1
TGTGCCAGCAGTGAACGATCGGGACAGGGGGTTTCACCCCTCCACTTT
CASSERSGQGVSPLHF
>many|TRBJ1-2|NA|TRBV7-9
TGTGCCAGCAGCTTAATAAATAGCTACACCTTC
CASSLINSYTF
>NA|TRBJ2-2|TRBD2|TRBV4-1
TGCGCCAGCAGCCACCGGACTAGCGGGACGAACACCGGGGAGCTGTTTTTT
CASSHRTSGTNTGELFF
>few|TRBJ2-5|TRBD1|TRBV7-9
TGTGCCAGCAGCTCTGTGACAGGGAGAGAGACCCAGTACTTC
CASSSVTGRETQYF
>many|TRBJ2-7|NA|TRBV12-3/TRBV12-4
TGTGCCAGCAGTTTTCGGGACACCGCGCCGGACGAGCAGTACTTC
CASSFRDTAPDEQYF
>few|TRBJ2-2|NA|TRBV20-1
TGCAGTGCTGAACCGTGGGGTCGGAACACCGGGGAGCTGTTTTTT
CSAEPWGRNTGELFF
>many|TRBJ2-1|NA|TRBV7-2
TGTGCCAGCAGCTCCCCGGGTCCCCACAATGAGCAGTTCTTC
CASSSPGPHNEQFF
>NA|TRBJ2-2|NA|TRBV12-3/TRBV12-4
TGTGCCAGCAGTCTCAGGGAGCGAAGCACCGGGGAGCTGTTTTTT
CASSLRERSTGELFF
>many|TRBJ1-4|NA|TRBV20-1
TGCAGTGCCACTTCGACTGGACAAGATGAAAAACTGTTTTTT
CSATSTGQDEKLFF
>many|TRBJ1-1|NA|TRBV12-3/TRBV12-4
TGTGCCAGCAGTCGGACAGATGAAGCTTTCTTT
CASSRTDEAFF
>many|TRBJ2-1|TRBD2|TRBV15
TGTGCCACCAGCAGCGCTATAGCGGGAGGGCCCGATGAGCAGTTCTTC
CATSSAIAGGPDEQFF
>many|TRBJ2-2|NA|TRBV7-3
TGTGCCAGCAGCTTCTTCCCCGGGGAGCTGTTTTTT
CASSFFPGELFF
>many|TRBJ2-7|NA|TRBV6-2/TRBV6-3
TGTGCCAGCAGTTCCTACAGGGAATGGTACTTC
CASSSYREWYF
>many|TRBJ1-1|NA|TRBV20-1
TGCAGTGCCGCCCGGGGGGGGGCGCACACTGAAGCTTTCTTT
CSAARGGAHTEAFF